The present T cell receptor (beta chain) was sequenced within a study of radiotherapy plus CTLA-4 blockade in lung cancer. Overall study: Objective response was observed in roughly 20% of patients, and disease control in approximately 33%. Overall study findings and caveats: Together with interferon-beta, which increased in serum after radiation, early dynamic changes in blood T cell clones were reportedly the best predictors of response. Blood-borne expansion of tumor-derived TCR clones followed radiotherapy plus ipilimumab.

Looked up from germline, CDR1 is SGHAT and CDR2 is FQNNGV. The CDR3 is made up of 16 amino acids. The trim removed 5 bases at V and 2 bases at J, leaving 5 bases unmatched. Chemo-refractory metastatic non-small-cell lung cancer patients underwent focal radiation alongside CTLA-4 blockade with ipilimumab. Libraries were prepared by immunoSEQ multiplex PCR; TCRdb keeps only in-frame clonotypes and omits some of them. This table has approximately 85,000 clones, about 80% appearing once. A remark on this clone: Its antigen is still unknown.

V and J are TRBV11-2 and TRBJ2-3; 12 bases are shared with TRBD2. The material sequenced was peripheral blood, taken from a patient treated with radiotherapy plus ipilimumab. This TCR came from a human donor with non-small cell lung cancer that progressed on radiotherapy plus ipilimumab. The CDR3 reads CASSLGLAGITDTQYF. The CDR3 DNA is TGTGCCAGCAGCCTCGGACTAGCGGGGATCACAGATACGCAGTATTTT.